This T cell receptor beta chain comes out of a study of T cells in Graves' hyperthyroidism and ophthalmopathy. Hyperthyroidism had been newly diagnosed in patients aged 18 to 65, and its duration was under 2 months. Exclusion of patients followed from uncontrolled infection, other autoimmune disease, pregnancy or lactation. Germline lookup yields CDR1 ENHRY and CDR2 SYGVKD. V gave up 7 bases and J gave up 0 bases; unmatched junction bases: 11. The CDR3 runs 17 residues. This clonotype was observed many times. TCR beta CDR3 regions were amplified from RNA. Initially, a first-round RT-PCR of the TCR CDR3 employed the HTBI primer set. Via MiXCR, TCRdb re-called the multiplex PCR reads, giving one row per CDR3 protein. The sample lists some 560,000 distinct CDR3 sequences, approximately 15% occurring once.

The chain is built from TRBV10-3 and TRBJ2-3; 9 bases are shared with TRBD2. The clonotype originates from a woman aged 30 to 39 with Graves' hyperthyroidism. The sequencing sample was made of blood. CDR3 nucleotide sequence: TGTGCCATCACTGATACACGACTAGCGGCTAGCACAGATACGCAGTATTTT. Amino acid sequence: CAITDTRLAASTDTQYF.